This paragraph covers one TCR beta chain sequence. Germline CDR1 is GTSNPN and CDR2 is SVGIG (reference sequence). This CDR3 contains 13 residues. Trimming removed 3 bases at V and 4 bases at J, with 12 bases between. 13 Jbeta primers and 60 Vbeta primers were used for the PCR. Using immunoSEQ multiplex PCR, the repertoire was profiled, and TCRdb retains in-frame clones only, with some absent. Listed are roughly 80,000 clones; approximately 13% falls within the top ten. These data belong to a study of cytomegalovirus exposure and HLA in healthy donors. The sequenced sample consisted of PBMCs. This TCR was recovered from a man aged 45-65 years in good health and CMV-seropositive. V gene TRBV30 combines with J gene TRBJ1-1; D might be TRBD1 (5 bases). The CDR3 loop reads CAWRPIGATEAFF. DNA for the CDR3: TGTGCCTGGAGGCCGATTGGGGCCACTGAAGCTTTCTTT.